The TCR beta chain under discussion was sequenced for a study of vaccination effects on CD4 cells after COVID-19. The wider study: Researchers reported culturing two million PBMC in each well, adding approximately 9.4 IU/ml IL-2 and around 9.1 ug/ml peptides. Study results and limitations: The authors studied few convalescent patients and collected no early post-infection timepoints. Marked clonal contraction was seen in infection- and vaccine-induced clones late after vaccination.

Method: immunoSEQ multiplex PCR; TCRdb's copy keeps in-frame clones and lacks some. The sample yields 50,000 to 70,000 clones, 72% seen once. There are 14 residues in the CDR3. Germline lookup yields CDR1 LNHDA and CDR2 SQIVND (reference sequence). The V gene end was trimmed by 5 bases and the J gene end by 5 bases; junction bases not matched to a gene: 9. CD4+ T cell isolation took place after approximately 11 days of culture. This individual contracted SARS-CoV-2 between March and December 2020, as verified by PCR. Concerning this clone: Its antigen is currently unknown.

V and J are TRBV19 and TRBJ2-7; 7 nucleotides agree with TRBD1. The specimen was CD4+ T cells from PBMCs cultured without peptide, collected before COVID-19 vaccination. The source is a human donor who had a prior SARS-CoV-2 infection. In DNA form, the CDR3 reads TGTGCCAGTAGTGCCCGGGACAGTTATCACGAGCAGTACTTC. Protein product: CASSARDSYHEQYF.